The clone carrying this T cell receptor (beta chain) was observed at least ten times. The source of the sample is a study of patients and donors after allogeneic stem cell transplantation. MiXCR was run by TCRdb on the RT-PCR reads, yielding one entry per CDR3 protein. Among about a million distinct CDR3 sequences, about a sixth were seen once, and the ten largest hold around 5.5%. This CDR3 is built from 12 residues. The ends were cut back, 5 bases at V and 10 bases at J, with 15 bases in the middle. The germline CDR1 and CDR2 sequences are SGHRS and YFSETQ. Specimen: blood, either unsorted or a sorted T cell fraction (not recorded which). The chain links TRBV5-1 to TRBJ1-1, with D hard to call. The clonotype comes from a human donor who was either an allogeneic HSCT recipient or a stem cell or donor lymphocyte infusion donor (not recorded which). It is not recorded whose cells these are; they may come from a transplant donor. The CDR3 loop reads CASSSGGMGAFF. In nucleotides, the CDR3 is TGCGCCAGCAGTTCGGGAGGCATGGGAGCTTTCTTT.